The 27 T cell receptor beta chains below all came from one sample that was sequenced in a study of shared clonotypes between healthy human individuals. Using immunoSEQ multiplex PCR, the repertoire was profiled, and TCRdb retains in-frame clones only, with some absent. The sample has millions of clones; approximately 94% are singletons. Cells designated naive CD8 were CD45RO-negative and were positively selected for CCR7, with terminally differentiated effector memory CD45RA+ cells excluded. Sample: naive CD8+ T cells sorted from blood. The receptor set was obtained from a man between 18 and 35 years old in good health.

This clone was observed once. The same CDR3 is also encoded by other DNA sequences in this sample. The chain links TRBV4-1 to TRBJ2-7; 9 bases agree with TRBD2. Germline V CDR1 and CDR2: MGHRA, YSYEKL. With 1 base clipped from V and 4 bases from J, the junction kept 5 bases outside the gene matches. CDR3 size: 15 residues. This CDR3 is CASSQVTSGSYEQYF. The CDR3 nucleotides read TGCGCCAGCAGCCAAGTGACTAGCGGATCATACGAGCAGTACTTC.

The V call is TRBV5-4, the J call TRBJ1-2, with 7 bases matching TRBD1. Per germline, CDR1 SGHNT and CDR2 YYREEE (reference sequence). Losses at the gene ends were 4 bases for V and 4 bases for J; bases not matched to a gene: 13. The CDR3 has 16 residues. The CDR3 reads CASSEGTVDPRYGYTF. The CDR3 DNA is TGTGCCAGCAGCGAGGGGACAGTCGACCCACGCTATGGCTACACCTTC.

Of note for this clone: The same CDR3 can be traced to other DNA sequences in this sample. V and J are TRBV10-3 and TRBJ2-5; a weak D match, TRBD2 (5 bases). V lost 8 bases and J lost 1, with 8 bases in between. The CDR3 totals 12 residues. Germline V CDR1 and CDR2: ENHRY, SYGVKD. The CDR3 DNA follows: TGTGCCATCCGGGATTCCCAAGAGACCCAGTACTTC. Translating gives CAIRDSQETQYF.

The V call is TRBV6-5, the J call TRBJ2-7, with D tentatively TRBD1 (6 bases). V shed 7 bases and J shed 5 bases, with 12 bases lying between them. The CDR3 is 12 residues long. CDR1 is MNHEY, CDR2 SVGAGI, per germline. CDR3: CASTQGTNEQYF. The CDR3 DNA reads as TGTGCCAGCACACAGGGTACGAACGAGCAGTACTTC.

Many counts were recorded for this clone. This chain uses TRBV7-9 with TRBJ2-2, with 10 bases aligning to TRBD2. The CDR3 extends over 18 amino acids. Trimming removed 7 bases from V and 2 bases from J; junction bases left unmatched: 13. The germline V gene has CDR1 SEHNR and CDR2 FQNEAQ (reference sequence). For the CDR3, the DNA is TGTGCCAGCATCGAACCAACTAGCGGGAATTTTAACACCGGGGAGCTGTTTTTT. Translating gives CASIEPTSGNFNTGELFF.

In this sample, this clone turned up once. The chain joins TRBV27 to TRBJ2-1, with 12 bases identical to TRBD2. V trimming: 5 bases; J trimming: 4 bases; junction bases outside the gene matches: 15. CDR1 and CDR2 from the germline V gene are MNHEY and SMNVEV (reference sequence). The CDR3 has 19 amino acids. The CDR3 sequence: CASSDLQTGLAGTYNEQFF. The CDR3 bases are TGTGCCAGCAGTGATCTCCAAACCGGACTAGCGGGGACATACAATGAGCAGTTCTTC.

This chain links TRBV19 with TRBJ2-2, with 7 nucleotides matching TRBD1. This CDR3 is built from 19 residues. V shed 6 bases, J shed 3 bases, and the junction held 19 bases outside the gene matches. The V gene's germline CDR1 is LNHDA and CDR2 SQIVND (reference sequence). For the CDR3, the DNA is TGTGCCAGTAGCCCCCGCCCCATTCCTGGGGACAGATACACCGGGGAGCTGTTTTTT. This encodes CASSPRPIPGDRYTGELFF.

The V and J genes are TRBV2 and TRBJ2-4, with 9 bases matching TRBD2. The CDR3 loop spans 18 amino acids. V lost 6 bases to trimming and J lost 2 bases; unmatched junction nucleotides: 14. The germline V gene has CDR1 SNHLY and CDR2 FYNNEI. Written as DNA, the CDR3 is TGTGCCAGCAGCACCGGGACTAGCCGGGTGGGATCCAAAAACATTCAGTACTTC. This translates into CASSTGTSRVGSKNIQYF.

This clone came up a few times. The sample contains more than one DNA sequence encoding this CDR3. The rearrangement uses TRBV11-2 and TRBJ2-7; D is perhaps TRBD2 (6 bases). V lost 1 base, J lost 5 bases, and 9 bases lay in between. The CDR3 extends over 13 amino acids. CDR1 is SGHAT, CDR2 FQNNGV, per germline. The CDR3 DNA reads TGTGCCAGCAGCTTAGGCGGGGCCCACGAGCAGTACTTC. It encodes CASSLGGAHEQYF. Full variable domain (remainder filled in from reference TRBV11-2 and TRBJ2-7): EAGVAQSPRYKIIEKRQSVAFWCNPISGHATLYWYQQILGQGPKLLIQFQNNGVVDDSQLPKDRFSAERLKGVDSTLKIQPAKLEDSAVYLCASSLGGAHEQYFGPGTRLTVT.

V usage is TRBV5-4 and J usage is TRBJ2-7; 10 positions match TRBD2. Germline V lookup: CDR1 SGHNT, CDR2 YYREEE (reference sequence). The V gene end was trimmed by 1 base and the J gene end by 4 bases; junction bases not matched to a gene: 5. This CDR3 is built from 15 residues. CDR3 protein: CASSLFQAGGYEQYF. Written as DNA, the CDR3 is TGTGCCAGCAGCTTGTTCCAAGCGGGGGGGTACGAGCAGTACTTC.

This clone has a single count. V gene TRBV4-1 combines with J gene TRBJ2-7, with 7 bases identical to TRBD1. Germline CDR1 and CDR2: MGHRA and YSYEKL. The CDR3 runs to 14 residues. After removal of 4 bases from V and 2 bases from J, the junction contained 5 bases not matched to a gene. The CDR3 DNA sequence: TGCGCCAGCAGCCGGGGACAGAGAACCTACGAGCAGTACTTC. Residues: CASSRGQRTYEQYF.

The chain is built from TRBV6-1 and TRBJ2-7; possibly TRBD1 or TRBD2 for D (5 bases each). The V end lost 3 bases, the J end lost 5 bases, and 14 bases lay between the germline ends. Germline V gene data show CDR1 as MNHNS and CDR2 as SASEGT. The CDR3 is 14 residues long. The CDR3 loop is CASSEAGAADEQYF. As DNA, the CDR3 is TGTGCCAGCAGTGAGGCCGGGGCTGCCGACGAGCAGTACTTC.

Of note for this clone: Other DNA sequences from this sample encode an identical CDR3 as well. This chain uses TRBV4-1 with TRBJ2-7, with 11 bases that match TRBD1. V lost 3 bases, J lost 4 bases, and 5 bases stayed unmatched. Per the germline V gene, CDR1 is MGHRA and CDR2 is YSYEKL. The CDR3 is 15 residues long. CDR3 in DNA: TGCGCCAGCAGCCAGCGGACAGGGGGCCGTTACGAGCAGTACTTC. Translated, it gives CASSQRTGGRYEQYF.

The chain joins TRBV29-1 to TRBJ2-5, with D possibly being TRBD2 (7 bases). CDR1 and CDR2 (germline): SQVTM, ANQGSEA. The germline V and J ends were trimmed by 6 bases and 5 bases, with 22 bases remaining between them. The CDR3 covers 15 residues. CDR3 amino acids: CSVGEGGDFRETQYF. CDR3 coding DNA: TGCAGCGTCGGAGAGGGGGGGGACTTCCGCGAGACCCAGTACTTC.

The J gene is TRBJ1-1, the V gene TRBV7-9; D possibly corresponds to TRBD1 (5 bases). Germline CDR1 and CDR2: SEHNR and FQNEAQ (reference sequence). CDR3 size: 17 residues. Deletions cut 4 bases from V and 5 bases from J, with 23 bases between. Written as DNA, the CDR3 is TGTGCCAGCAGCTCACAACATGAAGGTAGGGGTAGGACTGAAGCTTTCTTT. It translates to CASSSQHEGRGRTEAFF.

The rearrangement uses TRBV28 and TRBJ2-7; D remains ambiguous. The CDR3 length is 14 residues. V lost 5 bases and J lost 0, with 11 bases in between. The germline V gene encodes CDR1 MDHEN and CDR2 SYDVKM. CDR3 sequence reads: CASSARASSYEQYF. The CDR3 region has the DNA TGTGCCAGCAGTGCCCGGGCGAGCTCCTACGAGCAGTACTTC.

On this clone: Distinct nucleotide sequences in the sample also encode this CDR3. This chain uses TRBV27 with TRBJ1-4; D gene unclear. This CDR3 contains 15 residues. Looked up from germline, CDR1 is MNHEY and CDR2 is SMNVEV (reference sequence). V was cut by 3 bases and J by 0 bases, with 8 bases left in between. As DNA, the CDR3 is TGTGCCAGCAGTTTGGGAGCCGCAACTAATGAAAAACTGTTTTTT. As protein: CASSLGAATNEKLFF.

The chain joins TRBV30 to TRBJ1-2; D gene uncertain. V was shortened by 2 bases and J by 2 bases, with 15 bases between the two germline ends. This CDR3 has 15 residues. Germline assignment: CDR1 GTSNPN and CDR2 SVGIG (reference sequence). Written as DNA, the CDR3 is TGTGCCTGGAGTTGGCCCTGGGAAGGGAACTATGGCTACACCTTC. Protein: CAWSWPWEGNYGYTF.

The chain is built from TRBV11-2 and TRBJ1-2, with 7 positions matching TRBD1. Trimming cost V 5 bases and J 3 bases; bases outside gene matches: 9. Germline assignment: CDR1 SGHAT and CDR2 FQNNGV. CDR3 length: 15 residues. The CDR3 here is CASSPSDRVDYGYTF. The CDR3 DNA reads TGTGCCAGCAGCCCCTCCGACAGGGTGGACTATGGCTACACCTTC. Variable domain in full (rest from reference TRBV11-2 and TRBJ1-2): EAGVAQSPRYKIIEKRQSVAFWCNPISGHATLYWYQQILGQGPKLLIQFQNNGVVDDSQLPKDRFSAERLKGVDSTLKIQPAKLEDSAVYLCASSPSDRVDYGYTFGSGTRLTVV.

CDR3 in DNA: TGTGCCAGCAGTTTAGGGGGGACAGGACGAGCTGAAGCTTTCTTT. Translated, it gives CASSLGGTGRAEAFF. The chain has TRBV27 and TRBJ1-1; TRBD1 matches at 8 bases. The CDR3 spans 15 residues. The ends lost 2 bases at V and 6 bases at J; junction bases unmatched: 8. CDR1 is MNHEY and CDR2 is SMNVEV in the germline V gene (reference sequence).

The genes are TRBV5-1 and TRBJ2-3; D could derive from TRBD1 or TRBD2 (5 bases each). The length of the CDR3 is 15 residues. The V gene's germline CDR1 is SGHRS and CDR2 YFSETQ. Trimming cost V 0 bases and J 2 bases, with 10 bases left between them. CDR3: CASSLARGPTDTQYF. Written as DNA, the CDR3 is TGCGCCAGCAGCTTGGCTCGGGGCCCCACAGATACGCAGTATTTT. The full variable domain, its missing parts supplied by reference TRBV5-1 and TRBJ2-3, is KAGVTQTPRYLIKTRGQQVTLSCSPISGHRSVSWYQQTPGQGLQFLFEYFSETQRNKGNFPGRFSGRQFSNSRSEMNVSTLELGDSALYLCASSLARGPTDTQYFGPGTRLTVL.

This chain links TRBV7-9 with TRBJ1-2; 7 bases fit TRBD1. The junction had 4 bases not matched to a gene; V was cut back by 3 bases and J by 3 bases. This CDR3 region has 14 residues. Looked up from germline, CDR1 is SEHNR and CDR2 is FQNEAQ (reference sequence). CDR3 nucleotides: TGTGCCAGCAGCTTCACAGGGGTCTACTATGGCTACACCTTC. Translation gives CASSFTGVYYGYTF.

This clone was detected only once. This sequence joins TRBV19 and TRBJ2-1; TRBD1 is a possible D gene (5 bases). Trimming shortened V by 2 bases and J by 7 bases, and 12 bases separated the two germline ends. The CDR3 totals 14 residues. Germline lookup yields CDR1 LNHDA and CDR2 SQIVND (reference sequence). CDR3 residues: CASSITAGINEQFF. Written as DNA, the CDR3 is TGTGCCAGTAGTATAACGGCAGGGATAAATGAGCAGTTCTTC.

As for this clone: Within the sample, other DNA sequences also encode this same CDR3. The genes are TRBV4-3 and TRBJ2-2; D not resolved. The CDR3 runs to 13 residues. The germline V and J ends were trimmed by 0 bases and 4 bases, with 3 bases remaining between them. The germline V gene has CDR1 LGHNA and CDR2 YSLEER. The CDR3 DNA is TGCGCCAGCAGCCAAGAAGTCACCGGGGAGCTGTTTTTT. Protein: CASSQEVTGELFF.

J is TRBJ2-1 and V is TRBV23-1, with D maybe TRBD1 (5 bases). TRBV23-1 is noted as an ORF with a role that remains uncertain. CDR3 size: 14 residues. The V gene lost 0 bases and the J gene lost 10 bases, with 13 bases spanning the gap. CDR3 DNA sequence: TGCGCCAGCAGTCAATCGGGGCTGACAATGGAGCAGTTCTTC. Translation: CASSQSGLTMEQFF.

The CDR3 region is CASRPSGGWLDYGYTF. The CDR3 DNA reads TGTGCCAGCAGACCCTCGGGGGGCTGGCTTGACTATGGCTACACCTTC. The rearrangement joins TRBV11-2 to TRBJ1-2; D is possibly TRBD1 (6 bases). Germline V gene data show CDR1 as SGHAT and CDR2 as FQNNGV. The V end lost 6 bases, the J end lost 3 bases, and 20 bases lay between the germline ends. The CDR3 sequence is 16 residues long.

V is TRBV30 and J is TRBJ2-7; the D gene is possibly TRBD1 (6 bases). The CDR3 runs to 14 residues. Germline assignment: CDR1 GTSNPN and CDR2 SVGIG (reference sequence). The V gene lost 4 bases and the J gene lost 4 bases, with 17 bases spanning the gap. Here the CDR3 DNA reads TGTGCCTGGACCCAACCAGGGGCCGGGTACGAGCAGTACTTC. Translating gives CAWTQPGAGYEQYF.